Sequencing of this TCR beta chain was carried out in a study of blood T cell repertoires in COVID-19. About the research overall: Samples taken during acute and convalescent COVID-19 were collected in the United States, Italy and Spain.

In the original workflow: By means of reference gene primer amplification, nucleated cell counts were estimated. Method: immunoSEQ multiplex PCR; TCRdb's copy keeps in-frame clones and lacks some. Clonal size and the V and J genes are those of that table, whereas D and trimming came from the DNA. The sample holds 99,000 or so clones, over 80% seen once. The receptor's source is a man between 70 and 80 years old with active or convalescent COVID-19. Sample: peripheral blood.

The CDR3 DNA sequence: TGTGCCAGCAGTTACGGCACGGGGGCCAACGTCCTGACTTTC. Its translation is CASSYGTGANVLTF. V gene TRBV6-6 combines with J gene TRBJ2-6; D is unresolved. The germline V and J ends were trimmed by 2 bases and 4 bases, with 6 bases remaining between them. CDR1 is MNHNY, CDR2 SVGAGI, per germline (reference sequence). CDR3 length: 14 amino acids.